This T cell receptor (beta chain) emerged from a study of T cells in Graves' hyperthyroidism and ophthalmopathy (dated by TCRdb to the late 2010s). With regard to the full study: Peripheral blood samples were taken at the time of initial diagnosis, prior to any treatment. To identify distinguishing TCR V-J signatures, a discovery cohort of roughly 100 patients was used, comprising under 45 with Graves' ophthalmopathy and about 59 with stable Graves' hyperthyroidism. Whether ophthalmopathy could be predicted prospectively was tested in an independent validation cohort made up of some 20 hyperthyroidism patients plus 17 patients who later progressed to ophthalmopathy. The 100 discovery patients were randomly split 7:3 into training and test sets. In addition, the study compared T-cell repertoires in thyroid tissue and in blood from about 6 Graves' hyperthyroidism patients. Once sampling was done, hyperthyroidism patients were given methimazole at a starting dose of 30 mg daily, whereas ophthalmopathy patients were given high-dose intravenous methylprednisolone. The paper reports TCR Vbeta CDR3 sequencing of 135 peripheral blood samples: 43 ophthalmopathy, about 75 hyperthyroidism and approximately 17 progressor patients. Summary of the overall study and its limitations: Sample size was not statistically predetermined, and blinding of investigators to group allocation was not performed. A 13 V-J signature model separated ophthalmopathy from stable hyperthyroidism, with 87.88% sensitivity and 81% to 82% specificity in cross-validation and 80%/75% in testing. In validation, the model predicted progression to ophthalmopathy a median of about 6.5 months before onset, with over 55% sensitivity and around 76% specificity. Blood samples also contained most of the expanded thyroid clonotypes (frequency above 0.001), which suggests that blood repertoires may reflect thyroid immune responses.

Stable Graves' hyperthyroidism was defined as no progression to ophthalmopathy during 18 months of follow-up. Hyperthyroidism patients were newly diagnosed, with disease duration under 2 months, and aged 18 to 65 years. Exclusion was applied to patients with uncontrolled infections, other autoimmune diseases, pregnancy or lactation. Diagnoses were established on the basis of clinical symptoms, serum thyroxine and TRAb, thyroid ultrasound, and orbital computed tomography. Ficoll-Paque density gradient centrifugation was used to isolate PBMCs from 9.5 to 10 ml of fresh peripheral blood. Total RNA was extracted with Trizol reagent, and quality was checked on an Agilent 2100 Bioanalyzer. This clonotype turned up a few times. Which antigen it targets is not known. No base-level quality is on record; no much larger clone is a single base apart. Between the V and J ends, shortened by 1 base and 3 bases respectively, the junction contains 10 bases. The CDR3, cysteine through phenylalanine, is 14 amino acids long. The entry retains the CDR3 DNA only, 42 bases that are in frame from base 1. CDR1 is given as SGHAT and CDR2 as FQNNGV, both from the germline V gene.

TCR beta CDR3 regions were amplified from RNA transcripts. The first round of RT-PCR for the TCR CDR3 was performed with the HTBI primer set and the Qiagen OneStep RT-PCR kit. A second multiplex PCR round built the libraries, followed by size selection and purification. Paired-end sequencing of the libraries was performed with 100 bp reads on an Illumina HiSeq2000. In the original analysis: SOAPnuke was used to process the raw data, throwing out any read that contained adapters or uncalled bases, had a mean Phred below 15, or lacked an exact constant-primer or identifier match. High-quality paired reads were merged using COPE v1.2.5, and each unique nucleotide sequence was defined as a clonotype. MiTCR v1.1 was used to align the clonotypes against IMGT TRBV, TRBD and TRBJ reference segments. The analysis included only V-J combinations with a frequency above 0.0001, which together covered roughly 99% of the repertoires. The TCS score was defined as F50 (clonal expansion) divided by E x V (chaos), with BLOSUM62-based TCRdist calculated between CDR3 peptides within each V-J. Welch's t-statistics and random forest reduced fewer than 550 V-J features to roughly 13, which were used in a naive Bayes classifier (R e1071). TCRdb reworked the public reads: Q25 trimming with fastp, MiXCR clone assembly, productive beta chains retained. Rows with a matching CDR3 protein are joined into one entry that keeps the most common DNA and genes. TCRdb's processing, not the authors', yielded these V and J calls. This sample has about 560,000 distinct CDR3 sequences in its table, and over 15% of those were observed once. The ten most abundant clones make up under 20% of the sample.

This chain is built from TRBV11-2 and TRBJ2-7; the D gene is unclear. The TCR originated in a woman aged 18-29 years with Graves' hyperthyroidism. Input material: blood. The CDR3 in this case is CASSLAVLGYEQYF. The nucleotide sequence reads as follows: TGTGCCAGCAGCTTAGCGGTCCTCGGCTACGAGCAGTACTTC.